This T cell receptor beta chain was observed in a study of cytomegalovirus exposure and HLA in healthy donors. The CDR3 has 15 residues. Trimming cost V 5 bases and J 1 base; bases outside gene matches: 3. Germline CDR1 reads MDHEN; CDR2 reads SYDVKM. The PCR employed 60 Vbeta primers together with 13 Jbeta primers. Sequenced by immunoSEQ multiplex PCR; TCRdb stores in-frame clones only, minus some. This sample yields approximately 110,000 clones, of which approximately 58% are seen a single time; 2.2% belongs to the top ten. The sample comprised PBMCs. The genes are TRBV28 and TRBJ1-5; 9 nucleotides agree with TRBD1. The sequence derives from a woman in her twenties or thirties in good health and CMV-seronegative. The CDR3 bases are TGTGCCAGCAGTACAGGGGGCTACAGCAATCAGCCCCAGCATTTT. This encodes CASSTGGYSNQPQHF.